What follows are 31 T cell receptor beta chains derived from one specimen sequenced in a study of cytomegalovirus exposure and HLA in healthy donors. This PCR relied on a set of 60 Vbeta primers and 13 Jbeta primers. Libraries were prepared by immunoSEQ multiplex PCR; TCRdb keeps only in-frame clonotypes and omits some of them. This table holds under 200,000 clones, approximately 85% found once. The sequenced sample consisted of PBMCs. Receptors were obtained from a girl aged 2 to 10 in good health and CMV-seropositive.

The gene calls are TRBV5-1 and TRBJ2-2; weak D call: TRBD2 (6 bases). This CDR3 is built from 15 residues. Deletions cut 3 bases from V and 2 bases from J, with 11 bases between. Looked up from germline, CDR1 is SGHRS and CDR2 is YFSETQ. The CDR3 loop reads CASSSSSANTGELFF. CDR3 DNA: TGCGCCAGCAGCTCCTCTAGCGCCAACACCGGGGAGCTGTTTTTT.

The chain carries TRBV30 and TRBJ1-3; D call uncertain. Between the trimmed V and J ends, which lost 0 bases and 0 bases, there was a span of 6 bases. CDR3 size: 14 residues. Germline V gene sequence: CDR1 GTSNPN, CDR2 SVGIG (reference sequence). The CDR3 DNA follows: TGTGCCTGGAGTGTGGGCCGCTCTGGAAACACCATATATTTT. It codes for CAWSVGRSGNTIYF.

The chain is built from TRBV6-1 and TRBJ2-1; 8 nucleotides match TRBD2. From germline, CDR1 is MNHNS and CDR2 SASEGT. Trimming removed 7 bases from V and 0 bases from J; junction bases left unmatched: 5. The CDR3 is 15 residues long. The CDR3 DNA is TGTGCCAGCACTCTAGCGGGTGGCTCCTACAATGAGCAGTTCTTC. As protein: CASTLAGGSYNEQFF.

The chain is built from TRBV19 and TRBJ2-3; 16 nucleotides line up with TRBD2. The V gene's germline CDR1 is LNHDA and CDR2 SQIVND (reference sequence). This CDR3 has 19 amino acids. Trimming took 6 bases from V and 2 from J; bases not matched to a gene: 11. The CDR3 sequence is CASRSPGLAGGPNTDTQYF. CDR3 bases: TGTGCCAGTAGATCCCCGGGACTAGCGGGAGGGCCTAACACAGATACGCAGTATTTT. Combining the CDR3 with reference TRBV19 and TRBJ2-3 gives the whole variable domain DGGITQSPKYLFRKEGQNVTLSCEQNLNHDAMYWYRQDPGQGLRLIYYSQIVNDFQKGDIAEGYSVSREKKESFPLTVTSAQKNPTAFYLCASRSPGLAGGPNTDTQYFGPGTRLTVL.

The chain joins TRBV28 to TRBJ2-5; D unresolved. The CDR3 length is 12 residues. Trimming removed 8 bases at V and 1 base at J, with 8 bases between. Germline CDR1 MDHEN, CDR2 SYDVKM. Here the CDR3 reads CASLGIQETQYF. The CDR3 coding sequence is TGTGCCAGCCTGGGCATCCAAGAGACCCAGTACTTC.

The chain employs TRBV4-1 and TRBJ2-1, with D perhaps TRBD2 (5 bases). The CDR3 totals 14 residues. Germline lookup yields CDR1 MGHRA and CDR2 YSYEKL. Deletions cut 4 bases from V and 4 bases from J, with 11 bases between. CDR3 loop: CASSPGLNYNEQFF. CDR3 nucleotides: TGCGCCAGCAGCCCCGGACTTAATTACAATGAGCAGTTCTTC.

The chain is built from TRBV5-6 and TRBJ1-2; TRBD1 agrees at 9 bases. The V gene's germline CDR1 is SGHDT and CDR2 YYEEEE. The CDR3 runs 16 residues. With V trimmed by 1 base and J by 8 bases, 12 bases remained unmatched. The CDR3 region is CASSLLTLRQGGGYTF. CDR3 in DNA: TGTGCCAGCAGCTTGCTGACCTTAAGACAGGGGGGAGGCTACACCTTC. Full variable domain (outside the CDR3, taken from reference TRBV5-6 and TRBJ1-2): DAGVTQSPTHLIKTRGQQVTLRCSPKSGHDTVSWYQQALGQGPQFIFQYYEEEERQRGNFPDRFSGHQFPNYSSELNVNALLLGDSALYLCASSLLTLRQGGGYTFGSGTRLTVV.

This rearrangement joins TRBV7-9 to TRBJ2-5; D call uncertain. This CDR3 comprises 11 residues. Trimming took 8 bases from V and 7 from J, leaving 11 bases between them. Germline values: CDR1 SEHNR, CDR2 FQNEAQ (reference sequence). For the CDR3, the DNA is TGTGCCAGCGCCCTTGGCGGGACCCAGTACTTC. The encoded protein is CASALGGTQYF. Variable domain in full (rest from reference TRBV7-9 and TRBJ2-5): DTGVSQNPRHKITKRGQNVTFRCDPISEHNRLYWYRQTLGQGPEFLTYFQNEAQLEKSRLLSDRFSAERPKGSFSTLEIQRTEQGDSAMYLCASALGGTQYFGPGTRLLVL.

The table lists this clone with a count of one. V is TRBV5-6 and J is TRBJ1-3; D not certain. The CDR3 loop spans 15 amino acids. The germline CDR1 and CDR2 sequences are SGHDT and YYEEEE. Trimming cost V 4 bases and J 0 bases, with 11 bases left between them. This CDR3 is CASSPYPSSGNTIYF. For the CDR3, the DNA is TGTGCCAGCAGCCCGTACCCTAGCTCTGGAAACACCATATATTTT.

The V gene is TRBV5-4, the J gene TRBJ2-1, with TRBD2 identical over 8 bases. The CDR3 consists of 17 residues. Germline CDR1 SGHNT, CDR2 YYREEE (reference sequence). With 0 bases clipped from V and 5 bases from J, the junction kept 10 bases outside the gene matches. CDR3 nucleotide sequence: TGTGCCAGCAGCTTGGCCCGATTAACTAGCGGAAACAATGAGCAGTTCTTC. It is translated as CASSLARLTSGNNEQFF.

The count of this clone is one. The gene calls are TRBV7-9 and TRBJ2-6, with a weak D call TRBD1 (6 bases). CDR1 SEHNR and CDR2 FQNEAQ come from the germline V gene (reference sequence). The V and J ends lost 4 bases and 2 bases respectively, with 9 bases between them. This CDR3 has 15 residues. The CDR3 DNA sequence: TGTGCCAGCAGCTGGACAGACCCTGGGGCCAACGTCCTGACTTTC. It is translated as CASSWTDPGANVLTF.

In DNA, the CDR3 is TGTGCCAGCAGCTTACTCCAGCCAGGTACGCAGTATTTT. Translating gives CASSLLQPGTQYF. The rearrangement uses TRBV13 and TRBJ2-3; D gene ambiguous. This CDR3 comprises 13 residues. V was pared by 2 bases and J by 8 bases, with 11 bases between. CDR1 and CDR2 (germline): PRHDT, FYEKMQ (reference sequence). Full variable domain (missing parts from reference TRBV13 and TRBJ2-3): AAGVIQSPRHLIKEKRETATLKCYPIPRHDTVYWYQQGPGQDPQFLISFYEKMQSDKGSIPDRFSAQQFSDYHSELNMSSLELGDSALYFCASSLLQPGTQYFGPGTRLTVL.

The rearrangement links TRBV28 to TRBJ2-7, with D perhaps TRBD1 (6 bases). Germline CDR1 and CDR2: MDHEN and SYDVKM. The CDR3 contains 14 residues. Trimming took 7 bases from V and 1 from J, leaving 14 bases between them. CDR3 nucleotides: TGTGCCAGCAAAATATCGACAGGATCCTACGAGCAGTACTTC. Amino acid sequence: CASKISTGSYEQYF. Together with reference TRBV28 and TRBJ2-7, the CDR3 gives the full variable domain: DVKVTQSSRYLVKRTGEKVFLECVQDMDHENMFWYRQDPGLGLRLIYFSYDVKMKEKGDIPEGYSVSREKKERFSLILESASTNQTSMYLCASKISTGSYEQYFGPGTRLTVT.

The V and J genes are TRBV28 and TRBJ1-2; a possible D gene is TRBD1 (5 bases). V shed 4 bases and J shed 8 bases, with 17 bases lying between them. CDR1 and CDR2 from the germline V gene are MDHEN and SYDVKM. CDR3 size: 14 residues. The CDR3 DNA sequence: TGTGCCAGCAGTTCTGGGGGGAACATTAAAGGCTACACCTTC. Translating it yields CASSSGGNIKGYTF.

Here the CDR3 reads CASSHQKGGVPTSSSYEQYF. CDR3 nucleotides: TGCGCCAGCAGCCACCAAAAAGGGGGGGTCCCTACTTCGAGCTCCTACGAGCAGTACTTC. V usage is TRBV4-1 and J usage is TRBJ2-7; a possible D gene is TRBD2 (7 bases). The CDR3 is made up of 20 amino acids. V lost 3 bases and J 0 bases, leaving 27 bases between the germline ends. Per germline, CDR1 MGHRA and CDR2 YSYEKL.

The rearrangement uses TRBV5-6 and TRBJ2-3, with 7 nucleotides matching TRBD1. Trimming removed 0 bases from V and 6 bases from J; junction bases left unmatched: 4. This CDR3 is built from 14 residues. Germline V gene lookup returns CDR1 SGHDT and CDR2 YYEEEE. CDR3 bases: TGTGCCAGCAGCTTGGGACAGGGAATCGATACGCAGTATTTT. Translating gives CASSLGQGIDTQYF.

This clone came up a few times. The chain employs TRBV30 and TRBJ1-4; the D gene is possibly TRBD1 (5 bases). The CDR3 has 14 residues. The V end was cut by 2 bases, the J end by 9 bases, with 16 bases between. Germline V gene data show CDR1 as GTSNPN and CDR2 as SVGIG (reference sequence). The CDR3 spells CAWSRFGGQKKLFF. The CDR3 region has the DNA TGTGCCTGGAGTCGGTTCGGGGGTCAGAAAAAACTGTTTTTT.

This chain joins TRBV5-1 and TRBJ2-5, with TRBD1 matching 10 bases. Germline CDR1 and CDR2: SGHRS and YFSETQ. With 4 bases clipped from V and 4 bases from J, the junction kept 1 base outside the gene matches. The CDR3 covers 13 residues. In nucleotides, the CDR3 is TGCGCCAGCAGCGGGGACAGGGGAGAGACCCAGTACTTC. Its translation is CASSGDRGETQYF.

The V call is TRBV28, the J call TRBJ2-1, with D maybe TRBD1 (6 bases). The CDR3 runs to 15 residues. The germline V gene has CDR1 MDHEN and CDR2 SYDVKM. V gave up 0 bases and J gave up 1 base, with 7 bases separating them. CDR3 DNA sequence: TGTGCCAGCAGTTTATGGGACAGATCCTACAATGAGCAGTTCTTC. Protein: CASSLWDRSYNEQFF.

This chain uses TRBV5-6 with TRBJ1-2; D unclear. The CDR3 covers 16 residues. Germline CDR1 is SGHDT and CDR2 is YYEEEE. V gave up 0 bases and J gave up 1 base, with 13 bases separating them. In nucleotides, the CDR3 is TGTGCCAGCAGCTTGGGTGGTTGGAGGGATAACTATGGCTACACCTTC. Translated, it gives CASSLGGWRDNYGYTF.

J is TRBJ2-5 and V is TRBV5-4; 16 bases align to TRBD2. CDR3 length: 16 residues. The V gene end was trimmed by 4 bases and the J gene end by 8 bases; junction bases not matched to a gene: 8. CDR1 SGHNT and CDR2 YYREEE come from the germline V gene (reference sequence). CDR3 nucleotides: TGTGCCAGCAGCCAGGGACTAGCGGGAGGGGTGACAACCCAGTACTTC. This translates into CASSQGLAGGVTTQYF.

The chain has TRBV2 and TRBJ2-1; TRBD1 is a possible D gene (6 bases). CDR3 length equals 15 residues. The germline V and J ends were trimmed by 5 bases and 6 bases, with 17 bases remaining between them. CDR1 SNHLY and CDR2 FYNNEI come from the germline V gene. CDR3 loop: CASSPEQGSGNEQFF. The CDR3, as DNA: TGTGCCAGCAGTCCCGAACAGGGATCCGGCAATGAGCAGTTCTTC.

CDR3 bases: TGTGCCAGCAGTGAGAGGGCAGATACGCAGTATTTT. Translation: CASSERADTQYF. The chain uses TRBV2 and TRBJ2-3, with a possible D match to TRBD2 (5 bases). Trimming took off 3 bases at V and 4 bases at J, with 5 bases between the two ends. The CDR3 contains 12 residues. The V gene's germline CDR1 is SNHLY and CDR2 FYNNEI. Filled out from reference TRBV2 and TRBJ2-3, the complete variable domain reads EPEVTQTPSHQVTQMGQEVILRCVPISNHLYFYWYRQILGQKVEFLVSFYNNEISEKSEIFDDQFSVERPDGSNFTLKIRSTKLEDSAMYFCASSERADTQYFGPGTRLTVL.

V is TRBV30 and J is TRBJ1-2, with TRBD1 identical over 8 bases. In germline, CDR1 is GTSNPN, CDR2 SVGIG (reference sequence). J lost 7 bases, V lost 5 bases, and 9 bases had no gene match. The CDR3 spans 13 residues. The CDR3 loop reads CAWGGDRGTGYTF. CDR3 DNA sequence: TGTGCCTGGGGCGGTGACAGGGGCACTGGCTACACCTTC.

Regarding this clone: Mismatch with germline at one junction end may stem from a read error. This sequence joins TRBV6-5 and TRBJ1-2, with 12 bases aligning to TRBD1. This CDR3 is 14 amino acids long. Germline V lookup: CDR1 MNHEY, CDR2 SVGAGI. The DNA of the CDR3 is TGTGCCAGCAGTCAGGGGACAGGGGGCGAGGGCTACCCCTTC. It yields the protein CASSQGTGGEGYPF.

The J gene is TRBJ1-1, the V gene TRBV4-1; D gene ambiguous. The V and J ends lost 4 bases and 5 bases respectively, with 23 bases between them. From germline, CDR1 is MGHRA and CDR2 YSYEKL. The CDR3 consists of 17 residues. The CDR3 reads CASSLLGLRTGRTEAFF. CDR3 DNA sequence: TGCGCCAGCAGCCTCCTAGGGCTAAGAACCGGGAGGACTGAAGCTTTCTTT.

This clone was seen only once. V is TRBV14 and J is TRBJ2-7; unclear D gene. The CDR3 consists of 11 residues. Trimming pared 6 bases from V and 0 bases from J, leaving 3 bases between. The germline CDR1 and CDR2 sequences are SGHDN and FVKESK. The CDR3 DNA is TGTGCCAGCAGTTACTCCTACGAGCAGTACTTC. It is translated as CASSYSYEQYF.

Points on this clone: At one end, the junction sequence differs from germline, possibly due to a read error. The chain carries TRBV5-4 and TRBJ1-4; D is unresolved. Germline V lookup: CDR1 SGHNT, CDR2 YYREEE (reference sequence). The CDR3 is made up of 15 amino acids. Here the CDR3 reads CASSLEVAGNGKLFF. The CDR3 DNA follows: TGTGCCAGCAGCTTGGAGGTGGCGGGGAATGGAAAACTGTTTTTT.

The chain carries TRBV2 and TRBJ1-5; D unclear. The CDR3 covers 14 residues. Trimming took off 10 bases at V and 0 bases at J, with 13 bases between the two ends. Germline-derived CDR1 and CDR2 are SNHLY and FYNNEI. CDR3 sequence reads: CATSPTGSNQPQHF. CDR3 nucleotide sequence: TGTGCCACCTCCCCGACGGGTAGCAATCAGCCCCAGCATTTT. Filled out from reference TRBV2 and TRBJ1-5, the complete variable domain reads EPEVTQTPSHQVTQMGQEVILRCVPISNHLYFYWYRQILGQKVEFLVSFYNNEISEKSEIFDDQFSVERPDGSNFTLKIRSTKLEDSAMYFCATSPTGSNQPQHFGDGTRLSIL.

This sequence joins TRBV29-1 and TRBJ2-1; 10 nucleotides align to TRBD2. The V gene end was trimmed by 4 bases and the J gene end by 9 bases; junction bases not matched to a gene: 18. The CDR3 loop spans 17 amino acids. Germline V gives CDR1 SQVTM, CDR2 ANQGSEA. CDR3 DNA sequence: TGCAGCGTTGTGCTCGCCGGGCTAGCGGGAGTATTGGGTGAGCAGTTCTTC. This sequence encodes CSVVLAGLAGVLGEQFF.

The chain has TRBV5-4 and TRBJ2-7, with TRBD1 matching over 10 bases. There are 13 residues in the CDR3. From germline, CDR1 is SGHNT and CDR2 YYREEE (reference sequence). Germline trimming cut 5 bases from V and 4 bases from J; bases unmatched to any gene: 3. The CDR3 sequence is CASRRQGAYEQYF. CDR3 nucleotide sequence: TGTGCCAGCAGGAGACAGGGGGCGTACGAGCAGTACTTC. The full variable domain, in which reference TRBV5-4 and TRBJ2-7 provide the parts outside the CDR3, is ETGVTQSPTHLIKTRGQQVTLRCSSQSGHNTVSWYQQALGQGPQFIFQYYREEENGRGNFPPRFSGLQFPNYSSELNVNALELDDSALYLCASRRQGAYEQYFGPGTRLTVT.